The 31 T cell receptor beta chains given below trace back to one sample, sequenced in a study of Graves' ophthalmopathy and Graves' hyperthyroidism. Amplification from RNA transcripts yielded the TCR beta CDR3 regions. The first-round RT-PCR employed HTBI primers together with the Qiagen OneStep RT-PCR kit. A multiplex PCR was then performed as the second round. TCRdb independently ran MiXCR on the multiplex PCR reads; one entry per CDR3 protein. The top ten clones hold 18% of a sample with 40,000 or so distinct CDR3 sequences, over 40% of them seen once. Material for sequencing was peripheral blood. Receptor source: an adult man with Graves' ophthalmopathy.

There are many counts of this clonotype. The chain recombines TRBV11-2 with TRBJ1-3, with D unresolved. Trimming pared 0 bases from V and 0 bases from J, leaving 9 bases between. The CDR3 extends over 16 amino acids. CDR1 and CDR2 from the germline V gene are SGHAT and FQNNGV. The CDR3 nucleotides read TGTGCCAGCAGCTTAGACACGTCTTACTCTGGAAACACCATATATTTT. Its protein product is CASSLDTSYSGNTIYF.

Worth noting for this clonotype: Its ends do not fully match the called genes, so a read error is possible. The chain links TRBV6-5 to TRBJ2-3; 12 nucleotides agree with TRBD2. The CDR3 runs to 17 residues. The V gene's germline CDR1 is MNHEY and CDR2 SVGAGI. In nucleotides, the CDR3 is TGTGTCAGCAGTTACTCAACTTCTAGCGGGGGGGCAAATACGCAGTATTTT. Translation: CVSSYSTSSGGANTQYF.

Points on this clonotype: A read error may explain this, as a much larger clone is one base away. In DNA, the CDR3 is TGCGCCAGCATCCCGGCAGGGGGGAGGGAGACCCAGTACTTC. Translating it yields CASIPAGGRETQYF. The chain couples TRBV5-1 to TRBJ2-5, with D perhaps TRBD1 (7 bases). The CDR3 has 14 residues. Per germline, CDR1 SGHRS and CDR2 YFSETQ. Trimming shortened V by 6 bases and J by 5 bases, and 17 bases separated the two germline ends. The full variable domain, with the rest looked up from reference TRBV5-1 and TRBJ2-5, is KAGVTQTPRYLIKTRGQQVTLSCSPISGHRSVSWYQQTPGQGLQFLFEYFSETQRNKGNFPGRFSGRQFSNSRSEMNVSTLELGDSALYLCASIPAGGRETQYFGPGTRLLVL.

V usage is TRBV5-1 and J usage is TRBJ2-1; 8 positions agree with TRBD1. CDR1 and CDR2 from the germline V gene are SGHRS and YFSETQ. The CDR3 spans 15 residues. V dropped 2 bases and J dropped 9; count of bases not matched to a gene: 10. In DNA form, the CDR3 reads TGCGCCAGCAGCTTAAGTTTCAGGGGGCGGAGTGAGCAGTTCTTC. Its protein is CASSLSFRGRSEQFF.

Ten or more counts support this clonotype. The V call is TRBV3-1, the J call TRBJ2-1, with no clear D. The ends were cut back, 0 bases at V and 9 bases at J, with 12 bases in the middle. The CDR3 consists of 14 residues. Germline V gives CDR1 LGHDT, CDR2 YNNKEL (reference sequence). In nucleotides, the CDR3 is TGTGCCAGCAGCCAAGATCTGGCATTGGGTGAGCAGTTCTTC. This gives the protein CASSQDLALGEQFF.

The rearrangement joins TRBV20-1 to TRBJ2-1; 8 nucleotides match TRBD2. The J call could be wrong; TRBJ2-7 is a better fit for the DNA end. CDR3 length: 14 amino acids. Looked up from germline, CDR1 is DFQATT and CDR2 is SNEGSKA (reference sequence). CDR3 nucleotides: TGCAGTGCTAGAGAGGCGCGGGAGGACTACGAGCAGTACTTC. Protein: CSAREAREDYEQYF.

This clonotype came up once. At one of its ends the junction is not consistent with the germline gene, which may arise from a read error. V gene TRBV7-7 combines with J gene TRBJ2-3; 10 positions match TRBD2. The CDR3 consists of 15 residues. Per germline, CDR1 SSHAT and CDR2 FNYEAQ (reference sequence). Here the CDR3 DNA reads TGTGCTAGCAGCTTAGCGGGGGGCGATTACAATGAGCAGTATTTT. It codes for CASSLAGGDYNEQYF.

The V call is TRBV10-3, the J call TRBJ2-1; 13 bases agree with TRBD2. The germline V gene encodes CDR1 ENHRY and CDR2 SYGVKD. The V and J ends lost 3 bases and 1 base, in that order; junction bases with no gene match: 6. This CDR3 spans 18 amino acids. In nucleotides, the CDR3 is TGTGCCATCAGTGACACTAGCGGGAGGGCCGTATCCTACAATGAGCAGTTCTTC. Translated: CAISDTSGRAVSYNEQFF.

This clonotype is medium-sized in the sample. The chain combines TRBV29-1 with TRBJ1-2; TRBD1 agrees at 7 bases. This CDR3 is built from 12 residues. The ends lost 3 bases at V and 4 bases at J; junction bases unmatched: 2. Germline CDR1 SQVTM, CDR2 ANQGSEA. This CDR3 reads CSVEDRSYGYTF. CDR3 nucleotides: TGCAGCGTTGAGGACAGGTCCTATGGCTACACCTTC. Supplemented by reference TRBV29-1 and TRBJ1-2, the full variable domain reads SAVISQKPSRDICQRGTSLTIQCQVDSQVTMMFWYRQQPGQSLTLIATANQGSEATYESGFVIDKFPISRPNLTFSTLTVSNMSPEDSSIYLCSVEDRSYGYTFGSGTRLTVV.

This clonotype was observed many times. This chain connects TRBV14 to TRBJ2-1; 10 nucleotides agree with TRBD2. This CDR3 is built from 15 residues. The V segment lost 5 bases and the J segment 4 bases; nucleotides outside the gene matches: 5. Germline values: CDR1 SGHDN, CDR2 FVKESK. The CDR3 DNA is TGTGCCAGCAGCGGCGGGACTAGCGTATACAATGAGCAGTTCTTC. Amino acid sequence: CASSGGTSVYNEQFF.

The chain couples TRBV7-8 to TRBJ2-1; possible D gene TRBD2, 7 bases. The germline V and J ends were trimmed by 6 bases and 5 bases, with 14 bases remaining between them. CDR3 size: 14 residues. Per the germline V gene, CDR1 is SGHVS and CDR2 is FQNEAQ. The CDR3: CASRKRGGNNEQFF. CDR3 DNA sequence: TGTGCCAGCAGGAAAAGGGGGGGAAACAATGAGCAGTTCTTC.

The V call is TRBV24-1, the J call TRBJ2-1; weak D call: TRBD2 (5 bases). The CDR3 has 17 amino acids. Germline V gene data show CDR1 as KGHDR and CDR2 as SFDVKD. V was shortened by 5 bases and J by 0 bases, with 16 bases between the two germline ends. The CDR3 DNA reads TGTGCCACCAGTGGGTTTAGCGTAGACCCCTCCTACAATGAGCAGTTCTTC. This gives the protein CATSGFSVDPSYNEQFF.

This clonotype was recorded many times. The J gene is TRBJ2-2, the V gene TRBV6-6, with D unclear. The V gene lost 2 bases and the J gene lost 3 bases, with 4 bases spanning the gap. Germline CDR1 MNHNY, CDR2 SVGAGI (reference sequence). This CDR3 contains 13 residues. The CDR3 is CASSYGDTGELFF. The CDR3 region has the DNA TGTGCCAGCAGTTACGGGGACACCGGGGAGCTGTTTTTT.

This rearrangement joins TRBV18 to TRBJ2-7, with 9 bases aligning to TRBD2. Trimming cost V 6 bases and J 6 bases; bases outside gene matches: 3. The CDR3 runs to 12 residues. CDR1 is KGHSH and CDR2 is LQKENI in the germline V gene. CDR3 protein: CASSAGGGEQYF. DNA of the CDR3: TGTGCCAGCTCTGCGGGGGGGGGCGAGCAGTACTTC.

This clonotype was recorded many times. The chain has TRBV19 and TRBJ1-3, with D possibly being TRBD1 (5 bases). The germline V and J ends were trimmed by 3 bases and 3 bases, with 9 bases remaining between them. Germline V gives CDR1 LNHDA, CDR2 SQIVND (reference sequence). This CDR3 contains 14 residues. This CDR3 is CASSIPGFGNTIYF. Here the CDR3 DNA reads TGTGCCAGTAGTATTCCAGGGTTTGGAAACACCATATATTTT.

By proportion, this clonotype is medium-sized. This sequence joins TRBV20-1 and TRBJ2-7; D gene unclear. There are 13 residues in the CDR3. V was trimmed by 0 bases and J by 3 bases, leaving 9 bases between them. Germline V gene data show CDR1 as DFQATT and CDR2 as SNEGSKA (reference sequence). The DNA for the CDR3 is TGCAGTGCTAGAGATTCGCCAGACTACGAGCAGTACTTC. This codes for CSARDSPDYEQYF.

This clonotype was counted many times. The chain links TRBV19 to TRBJ1-1, with D hard to call. The CDR3 runs to 12 residues. V was trimmed by 6 bases and J by 5 bases, leaving 10 bases between them. Germline V gene lookup returns CDR1 LNHDA and CDR2 SQIVND (reference sequence). The CDR3 DNA reads TGTGCCAGTAGGGCCTATGCAACTGAAGCTTTCTTT. Protein product: CASRAYATEAFF.

The V gene is TRBV9, the J gene TRBJ2-2, with 9 nucleotides matching TRBD2. J gave up 14 bases and V 0 bases, and 2 bases lay outside the gene matches. The CDR3 contains 12 residues. From germline, CDR1 is SGDLS and CDR2 YYNGEE. CDR3 sequence reads: CASSVEAGGLFF. The CDR3 DNA follows: TGTGCCAGCAGCGTAGAAGCGGGGGGCCTGTTTTTT.

This clonotype was detected many times. The gene calls are TRBV27 and TRBJ1-2; 8 bases agree with TRBD1. There are 14 residues in the CDR3. Per the germline V gene, CDR1 is MNHEY and CDR2 is SMNVEV (reference sequence). V lost 4 bases to trimming and J lost 4 bases; unmatched junction nucleotides: 5. The CDR3 loop is CASSSGTGIYGYTF. CDR3 DNA sequence: TGTGCCAGCAGTTCAGGGACAGGAATCTATGGCTACACCTTC.

This clonotype is a singleton in its sample. The V and J genes are TRBV6-5 and TRBJ2-7; TRBD1 matches at 8 bases. CDR1 MNHEY and CDR2 SVGAGI come from the germline V gene. The trim removed 5 bases at V and 7 bases at J, leaving 7 bases unmatched. The CDR3 is 13 amino acids. The CDR3 DNA sequence: TGTGCCAGCAGTGAGGGCAGGGGGCGTGAGCAGTACTTC. Translating it yields CASSEGRGREQYF.

In its sample, this clonotype was seen many times. The rearrangement links TRBV7-9 to TRBJ2-2, with a weak D call TRBD1 (6 bases). V was pared by 5 bases and J by 1 base, with 8 bases between. CDR1 SEHNR and CDR2 FQNEAQ come from the germline V gene (reference sequence). This CDR3 region has 14 residues. The CDR3 DNA is TGTGCCAGCAGCCTGACAGGGAACACCGGGGAGCTGTTTTTT. Its protein product is CASSLTGNTGELFF.

At least ten counts were recorded for this clonotype. This rearrangement joins TRBV2 to TRBJ2-7; 7 nucleotides align to TRBD2. The CDR3 has 16 residues. Germline CDR1 and CDR2: SNHLY and FYNNEI. After removal of 2 bases from V and 3 bases from J, the junction contained 10 bases not matched to a gene. CDR3 sequence: CASSEPGLTTYYEQYF. As DNA, the CDR3 is TGTGCCAGCAGTGAACCGGGACTAACCACCTACTACGAGCAGTACTTC.

The chain recombines TRBV9 with TRBJ2-3; D gene uncertain. The V gene's germline CDR1 is SGDLS and CDR2 YYNGEE. V lost 4 bases and J lost 5, with 5 bases in between. This CDR3 is built from 11 residues. As DNA, the CDR3 is TGTGCCAGCAGCTGGGGAGATACGCAGTATTTT. Its protein product is CASSWGDTQYF.

This clonotype appeared many times. This chain connects TRBV5-1 to TRBJ2-5, with 10 bases identical to TRBD1. There are 15 residues in the CDR3. Germline CDR1 SGHRS, CDR2 YFSETQ. Losses at the gene ends were 3 bases for V and 6 bases for J; bases not matched to a gene: 8. CDR3 in amino acids: CASSSSLGQGQTQYF. Written as DNA, the CDR3 is TGCGCCAGCAGCTCCTCCCTGGGACAGGGGCAGACCCAGTACTTC.

This chain joins TRBV12-3 or TRBV12-4 and TRBJ1-2, with 7 positions matching TRBD1. There are 16 residues in the CDR3. Losses at the gene ends were 1 base for V and 0 bases for J; bases not matched to a gene: 5. The CDR3: CASSLGRGTANYGYTF. CDR3 sequence (DNA): TGTGCCAGCAGTTTAGGTAGGGGGACAGCTAACTATGGCTACACCTTC.

This clonotype came up a few times. V gene TRBV10-3 combines with J gene TRBJ2-2; D remains ambiguous. The CDR3 has 13 amino acids. V lost 0 bases and J lost 8, with 7 bases in between. The germline V gene has CDR1 ENHRY and CDR2 SYGVKD. CDR3 residues: CAISESGSGELFF. As DNA, the CDR3 is TGTGCCATCAGTGAGTCCGGCTCTGGGGAGCTGTTTTTT.

This clonotype qualifies as medium-sized. The CDR3 reads CASSVLARYEQYF. Here the CDR3 DNA reads TGTGCCAGCAGTGTACTAGCGAGGTACGAGCAGTACTTC. The chain links TRBV2 to TRBJ2-7, with 7 bases that match TRBD2. This CDR3 comprises 13 residues. Per the germline V gene, CDR1 is SNHLY and CDR2 is FYNNEI. The V and J ends lost 4 bases and 4 bases, in that order; junction bases with no gene match: 4. The full variable domain, rest sourced from reference TRBV2 and TRBJ2-7, is EPEVTQTPSHQVTQMGQEVILRCVPISNHLYFYWYRQILGQKVEFLVSFYNNEISEKSEIFDDQFSVERPDGSNFTLKIRSTKLEDSAMYFCASSVLARYEQYFGPGTRLTVT.

This clonotype was seen ten or more times. At one boundary the junction diverges from the germline segment, which might be a read error. The genes are TRBV6-1 and TRBJ2-1; no reliable D call. The CDR3 is made up of 14 amino acids. CDR1 and CDR2 from the germline V gene are MNHNS and SASEGT. The CDR3 bases are TGTGCCGGCAGTGAAAGTCGGTTATACAATGAGCAGTTCTTC. It translates to CAGSESRLYNEQFF.

V and J are TRBV28 and TRBJ2-5, with D uncertain. This CDR3 is built from 13 residues. V lost 5 bases and J lost 5, with 12 bases in between. The germline gives CDR1 MDHEN, CDR2 SYDVKM. The CDR3 bases are TGTGCCAGCAGTACGACGGGTGCCGAGACCCAGTACTTC. This sequence encodes CASSTTGAETQYF.

By share of the sample, this clonotype is medium-sized (0.01 to 0.1%). The rearrangement links TRBV29-1 to TRBJ2-7, with D possibly TRBD1 on 6 matching bases. From germline, CDR1 is SQVTM and CDR2 ANQGSEA. V was trimmed by 4 bases and J by 3 bases, leaving 13 bases between them. CDR3 size: 13 residues. The CDR3 sequence: CSVVGRGYYEQYF. The DNA for the CDR3 is TGCAGCGTTGTGGGCAGGGGCTACTACGAGCAGTACTTC.

This clonotype was detected many times. The genes are TRBV12-5 and TRBJ1-4; 9 positions match TRBD1. The germline CDR1 and CDR2 sequences are LGHNT and FRNRAP. Germline trimming cut 6 bases from V and 8 bases from J; bases unmatched to any gene: 4. CDR3 length: 13 residues. The CDR3: CASGMDRGEKLFF. The CDR3 DNA sequence: TGTGCTAGTGGAATGGACAGGGGAGAAAAACTGTTTTTT.